This T cell receptor (beta chain) stems from a study of blood T cell repertoires in COVID-19. Only in-frame clones appear in the TCRdb table, and some are missing; sequencing was by immunoSEQ multiplex PCR. Here the sample spans under 140,000 clones, roughly nine tenths being singletons. Trimming left V 4 bases short and J 5 bases short, with 11 bases between. This CDR3 has 13 amino acids. Germline values: CDR1 MNHEY, CDR2 SVGAGI. This chain uses TRBV6-5 with TRBJ2-5; possible D gene TRBD1, 6 bases. This sequence originates from a human donor in a cohort sampled during active COVID-19. Sequenced sample: peripheral blood. CDR3 coding DNA: TGTGCCAGCAGTTCGTACAGGGTCGAGACCCAGTACTTC. The encoded protein is CASSSYRVETQYF.